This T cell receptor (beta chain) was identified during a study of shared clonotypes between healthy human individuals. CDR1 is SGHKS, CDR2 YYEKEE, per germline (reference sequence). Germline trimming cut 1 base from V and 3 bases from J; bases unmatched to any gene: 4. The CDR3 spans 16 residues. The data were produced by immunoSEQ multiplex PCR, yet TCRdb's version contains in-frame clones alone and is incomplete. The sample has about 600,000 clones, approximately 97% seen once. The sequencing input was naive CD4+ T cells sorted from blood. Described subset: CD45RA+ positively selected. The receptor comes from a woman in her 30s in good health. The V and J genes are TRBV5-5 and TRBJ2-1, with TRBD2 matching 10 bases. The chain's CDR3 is CASSLSSGSLYNEQFF. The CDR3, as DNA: TGTGCCAGCAGCTTGTCTAGCGGGAGCCTCTACAATGAGCAGTTCTTC. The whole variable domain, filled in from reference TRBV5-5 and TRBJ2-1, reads DAGVTQSPTHLIKTRGQQVTLRCSPISGHKSVSWYQQVLGQGPQFIFQYYEKEERGRGNFPDRFSARQFPNYSSELNVNALLLGDSALYLCASSLSSGSLYNEQFFGPGTRLTVL.